The T cell receptor (beta chain) described here comes from a study of neurological immune-mediated disorders (dated by TCRdb to about 2019). Regarding the study in general: Among the 35 or so multiple sclerosis patients, relapsing-remitting MS was present in approximately 31 and secondary progressive MS was present in 3. Peripheral blood TCR-beta repertoires from patients with HTLV-I-associated myelopathy (HAM/TSP), patients with multiple sclerosis, and healthy controls were compared in the study using UMI-based sequencing. Alongside PBMC samples, the set of 106 TCR-beta libraries contained longitudinal samples, technical triplicates, and paired CD4+ and CD8+ T-cell subsets that had been sorted. The cohort comprised 68 subjects: approximately 15 HAM/TSP patients, 35 or so multiple sclerosis patients and approximately 20 healthy controls.

Per the germline V gene, LGHNA is the CDR1 and YNFKEQ is the CDR2. The CDR3 has 17 amino acids, counting the end cysteine and phenylalanine. Only the CDR3 region is kept as DNA, spanning 51 bases read in frame from base 1. V is trimmed back by 4 bases and J by 5 bases, and the junction contains 11 bases that no gene match accounts for. The paper as a whole reports these results and caveats: TCR clonal expansion was greatest in HAM/TSP patients and smallest in MS patients, who ranked below even healthy controls. Phylogenetic analysis grouped repertoires from 18 of 34 MS patients into a cluster of related CDR3 sequences, suggesting a possible repertoire-level signature. Expanded clones from different subjects shared no identical CDR3 amino acid sequences, which suggests that TCR-beta repertoires were private in all groups. No association of the MS cluster with clinical or MRI features was observed, and the need for larger cohorts was stated by the authors.

Unsorted PBMC libraries were generated from 2 million PBMCs stored in RNAlater at -80 °C until RNA extraction. The multiple sclerosis patients were enrolled in a US clinical protocol that used magnetic resonance imaging to evaluate disease progression. Peripheral blood was subjected to Ficoll-Hypaque density gradient centrifugation to isolate PBMCs, which were then cryopreserved in liquid nitrogen. cDNA was synthesized by template-switch 5'RACE using a primer with a 10-nucleotide random unique molecular identifier that tagged each TCR transcript. Every sequencing run yielded over 170 million TCR-beta sequences covering 15-18 subjects. The RNeasy kit was used to extract total RNA. The KAPA Real-time Library Amplification kit was used to amplify TCR-beta VDJ regions with primers for the TCR constant region and the 5'RACE anchor. A first PCR added sample indexes and Illumina adaptors, and a second PCR then raised library yield. The roughly 650 bp TCR product was size-selected on a 2% E-gel SizeSelection system after Ampure bead purification. Library quality was checked on a Bioanalyzer, concentration was measured with Qubit, and libraries were quantified with the Kapa Library Quantification kit before pooling. An Illumina HiSeq 2500 was used to sequence the libraries paired-end at 2 x 150 bp. To increase sequence diversity, about 23-32% phiX was spiked into each library pool. On the authors' methods: The quality-filtered reads were processed with the UMI-based MiGEC pipeline, whose error correction step removed more than 80% of the raw TCR sequences. VDJ genes were aligned to IMGT germline references, and each clonotype was defined by a unique CDR3 amino acid sequence together with V-J genes. Clonal expansion, Shannon diversity and CDR3 relatedness (CalcPairwiseDistances, ClusterSamples) were evaluated with VDJtools, and phylogenetic trees were built with CLCbio workbench. A clone was classed as expanded if it had 8 or more unique UMIs, a cutoff based on coefficient-of-variation modelling across technical triplicates. TCRdb reworked the public reads: Q25 trimming with fastp, MiXCR clone assembly, productive beta chains retained. CDR3 protein duplicates are merged, each entry listing the most common genes and DNA. The V and J calls shown here were made by TCRdb, not taken from the authors' results. The sample table shows 45,000 to 65,000 distinct CDR3 sequences, and 3% to 3.5% are seen once. The top ten clones comprise under 6% of the sample.

This clonotype appeared many times. It has no known antigen specificity. No much larger clonotype is one base removed from it; base qualities were not supplied. The receptor was derived from a man aged 35 to 55 with multiple sclerosis. The sample taken for sequencing was PBMCs. The rearranged segments are TRBV4-2 and TRBJ1-2, and TRBD1 aligns with 12 junction nucleotides. CDR3 sequence: CASSPGQGAGDSYGYTF. The nucleotide sequence is TGTGCCAGCAGCCCGGGACAGGGGGCGGGAGACTCGTATGGCTACACCTTC.